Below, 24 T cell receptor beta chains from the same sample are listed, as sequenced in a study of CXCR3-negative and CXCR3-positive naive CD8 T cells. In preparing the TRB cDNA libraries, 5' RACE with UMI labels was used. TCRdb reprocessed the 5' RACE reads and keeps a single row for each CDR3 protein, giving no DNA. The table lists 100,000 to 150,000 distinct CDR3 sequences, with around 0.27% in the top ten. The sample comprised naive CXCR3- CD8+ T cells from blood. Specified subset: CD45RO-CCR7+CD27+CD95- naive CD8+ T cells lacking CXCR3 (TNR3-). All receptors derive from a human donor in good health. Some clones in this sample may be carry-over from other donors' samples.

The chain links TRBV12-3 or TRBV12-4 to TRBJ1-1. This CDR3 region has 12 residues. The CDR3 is CASSWGLSEAFF.

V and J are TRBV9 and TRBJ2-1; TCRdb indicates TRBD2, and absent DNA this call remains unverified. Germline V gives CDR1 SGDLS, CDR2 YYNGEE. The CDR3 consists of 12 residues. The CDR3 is CASSPDYSGQFF.

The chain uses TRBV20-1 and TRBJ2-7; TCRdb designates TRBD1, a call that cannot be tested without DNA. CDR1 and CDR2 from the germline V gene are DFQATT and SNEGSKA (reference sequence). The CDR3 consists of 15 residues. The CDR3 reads CSAPTLDRGSGEQYF.

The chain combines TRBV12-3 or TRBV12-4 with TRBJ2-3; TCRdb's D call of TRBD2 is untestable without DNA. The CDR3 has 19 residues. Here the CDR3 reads CASSLYPGIATSGTDTQYF.

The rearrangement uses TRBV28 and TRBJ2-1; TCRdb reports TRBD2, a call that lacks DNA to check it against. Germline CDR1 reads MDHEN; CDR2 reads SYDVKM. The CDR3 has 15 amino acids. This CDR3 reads CASRPPSGVYNEQFF.

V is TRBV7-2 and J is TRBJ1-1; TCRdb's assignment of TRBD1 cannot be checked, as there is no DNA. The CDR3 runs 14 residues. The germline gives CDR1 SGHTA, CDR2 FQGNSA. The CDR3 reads CASSETGGVPEAFF.

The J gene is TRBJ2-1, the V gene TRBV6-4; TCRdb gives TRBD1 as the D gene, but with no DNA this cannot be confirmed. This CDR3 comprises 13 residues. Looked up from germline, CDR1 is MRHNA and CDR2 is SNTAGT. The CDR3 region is CASSDSGAAEQFF.

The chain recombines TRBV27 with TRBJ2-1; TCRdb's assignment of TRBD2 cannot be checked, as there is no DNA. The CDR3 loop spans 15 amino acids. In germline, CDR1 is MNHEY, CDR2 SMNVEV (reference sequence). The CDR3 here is CASSFSGRAGNEQFF.

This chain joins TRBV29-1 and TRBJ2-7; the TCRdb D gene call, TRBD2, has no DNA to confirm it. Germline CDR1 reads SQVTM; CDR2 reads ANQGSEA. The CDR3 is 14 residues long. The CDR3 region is CSVQPGTALHEQYF.

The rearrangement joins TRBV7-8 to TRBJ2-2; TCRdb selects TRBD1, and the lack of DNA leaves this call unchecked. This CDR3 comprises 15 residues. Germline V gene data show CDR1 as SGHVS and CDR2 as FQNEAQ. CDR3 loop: CASSFRGLGTGELFF.

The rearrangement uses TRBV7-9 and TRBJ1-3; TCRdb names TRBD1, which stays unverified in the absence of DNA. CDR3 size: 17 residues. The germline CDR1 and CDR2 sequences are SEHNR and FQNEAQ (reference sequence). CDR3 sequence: CASSLPSGDMVRNTIYF. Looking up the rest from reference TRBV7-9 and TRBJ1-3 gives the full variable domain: DTGVSQNPRHKITKRGQNVTFRCDPISEHNRLYWYRQTLGQGPEFLTYFQNEAQLEKSRLLSDRFSAERPKGSFSTLEIQRTEQGDSAMYLCASSLPSGDMVRNTIYFGEGSWLTVV.

The CDR3 sequence is CAIYQGSTGELLF. The chain joins TRBV10-3 to TRBJ2-2; TCRdb proposes TRBD1, but this gene call is untestable without DNA. The germline gives CDR1 ENHRY, CDR2 SYGVKD. The CDR3 sequence is 13 residues long.

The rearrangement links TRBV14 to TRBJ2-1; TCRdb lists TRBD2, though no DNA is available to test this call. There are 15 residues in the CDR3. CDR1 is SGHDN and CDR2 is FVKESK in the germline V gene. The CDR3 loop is CASSSGRLDYNEQLF. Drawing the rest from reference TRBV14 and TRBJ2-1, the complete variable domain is EAGVTQFPSHSVIEKGQTVTLRCDPISGHDNLYWYRRVMGKEIKFLLHFVKESKQDESGMPNNRFLAERTGGTYSTLKVQPAELEDSGVYFCASSSGRLDYNEQLFGPGTRLTVL.

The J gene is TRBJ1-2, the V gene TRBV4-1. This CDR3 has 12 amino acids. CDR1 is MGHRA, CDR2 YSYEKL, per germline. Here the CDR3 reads CASSQGFEGYTF.

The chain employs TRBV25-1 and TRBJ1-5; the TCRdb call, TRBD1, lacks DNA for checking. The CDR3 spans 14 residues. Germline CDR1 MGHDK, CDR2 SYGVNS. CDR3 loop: CASSGTGGNQPQHF.

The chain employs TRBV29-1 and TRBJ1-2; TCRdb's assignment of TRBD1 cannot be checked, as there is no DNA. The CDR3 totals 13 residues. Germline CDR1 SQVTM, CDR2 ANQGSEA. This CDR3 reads CSVLVSGPYGYTF. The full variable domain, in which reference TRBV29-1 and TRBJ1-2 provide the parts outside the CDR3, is SAVISQKPSRDICQRGTSLTIQCQVDSQVTMMFWYRQQPGQSLTLIATANQGSEATYESGFVIDKFPISRPNLTFSTLTVSNMSPEDSSIYLCSVLVSGPYGYTFGSGTRLTVV.

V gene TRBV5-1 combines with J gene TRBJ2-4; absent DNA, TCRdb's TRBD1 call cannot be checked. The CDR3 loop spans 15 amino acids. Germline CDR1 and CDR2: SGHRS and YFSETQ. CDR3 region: CASSLEGTRGGIQYF.

This CDR3 reads CSVLTGLGEAFF. The chain is built from TRBV29-1 and TRBJ1-1; TCRdb's D gene call, TRBD1, goes unchecked for lack of DNA. This CDR3 is 12 amino acids long. Per the germline V gene, CDR1 is SQVTM and CDR2 is ANQGSEA. Filled out from reference TRBV29-1 and TRBJ1-1, the complete variable domain reads SAVISQKPSRDICQRGTSLTIQCQVDSQVTMMFWYRQQPGQSLTLIATANQGSEATYESGFVIDKFPISRPNLTFSTLTVSNMSPEDSSIYLCSVLTGLGEAFFGQGTRLTVV.

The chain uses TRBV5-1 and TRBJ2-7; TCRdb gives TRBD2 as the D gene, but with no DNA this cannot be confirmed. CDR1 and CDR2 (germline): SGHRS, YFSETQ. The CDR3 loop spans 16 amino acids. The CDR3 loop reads CASSFPLAGTIYEQYF.

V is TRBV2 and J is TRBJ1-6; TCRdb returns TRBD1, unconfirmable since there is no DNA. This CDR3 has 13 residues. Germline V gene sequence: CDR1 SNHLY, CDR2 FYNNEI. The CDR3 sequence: CASRGQANSPLHF.

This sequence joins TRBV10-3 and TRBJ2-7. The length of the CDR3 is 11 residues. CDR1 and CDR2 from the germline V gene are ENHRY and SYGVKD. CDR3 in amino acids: CAISDSYEQYF.

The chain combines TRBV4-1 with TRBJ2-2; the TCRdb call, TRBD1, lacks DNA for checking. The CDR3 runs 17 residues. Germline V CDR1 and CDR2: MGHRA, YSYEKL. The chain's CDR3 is CASSQDLGGTVTGELFF.

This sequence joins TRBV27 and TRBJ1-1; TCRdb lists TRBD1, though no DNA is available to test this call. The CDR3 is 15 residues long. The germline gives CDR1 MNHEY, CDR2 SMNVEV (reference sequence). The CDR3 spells CASSWAPGVNTEAFF.

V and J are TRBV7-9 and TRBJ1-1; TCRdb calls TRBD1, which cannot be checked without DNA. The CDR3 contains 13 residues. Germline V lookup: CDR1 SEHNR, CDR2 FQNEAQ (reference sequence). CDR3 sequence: CASRSDSSTEAFF.